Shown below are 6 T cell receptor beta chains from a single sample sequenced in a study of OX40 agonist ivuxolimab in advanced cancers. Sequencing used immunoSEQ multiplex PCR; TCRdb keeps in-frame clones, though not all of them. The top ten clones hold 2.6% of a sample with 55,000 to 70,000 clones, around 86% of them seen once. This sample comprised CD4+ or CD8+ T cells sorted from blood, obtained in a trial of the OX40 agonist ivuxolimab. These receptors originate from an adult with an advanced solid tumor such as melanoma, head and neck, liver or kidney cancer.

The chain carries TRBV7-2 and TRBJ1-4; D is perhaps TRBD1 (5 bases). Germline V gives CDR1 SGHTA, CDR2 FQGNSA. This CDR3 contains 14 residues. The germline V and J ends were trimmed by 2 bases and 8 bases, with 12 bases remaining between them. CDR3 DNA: TGTGCCAGCAGCTTAAACCAGGGAGAGGAAAAACTGTTTTTT. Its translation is CASSLNQGEEKLFF. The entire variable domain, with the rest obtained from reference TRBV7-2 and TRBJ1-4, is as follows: GAGVSQSPSNKVTEKGKDVELRCDPISGHTALYWYRQSLGQGLEFLIYFQGNSAPDKSGLPSDRFSAERTGGSVSTLTIQRTQQEDSAVYLCASSLNQGEEKLFFGSGTQLSVL.

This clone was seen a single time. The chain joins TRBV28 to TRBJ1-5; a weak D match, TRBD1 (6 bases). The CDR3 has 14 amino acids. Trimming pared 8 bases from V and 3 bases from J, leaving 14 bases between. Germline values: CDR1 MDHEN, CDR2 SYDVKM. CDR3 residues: CASGRRDNNQPQHF. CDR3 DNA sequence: TGTGCCAGCGGCCGACGGGACAACAATCAGCCCCAGCATTTT.

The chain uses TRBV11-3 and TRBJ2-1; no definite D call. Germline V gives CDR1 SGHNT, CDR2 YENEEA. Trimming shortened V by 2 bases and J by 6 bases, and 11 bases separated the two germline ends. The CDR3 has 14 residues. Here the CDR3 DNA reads TGTGCCAGCAGCTTAAGCGCAGTCGGCAATGAGCAGTTCTTC. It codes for CASSLSAVGNEQFF.

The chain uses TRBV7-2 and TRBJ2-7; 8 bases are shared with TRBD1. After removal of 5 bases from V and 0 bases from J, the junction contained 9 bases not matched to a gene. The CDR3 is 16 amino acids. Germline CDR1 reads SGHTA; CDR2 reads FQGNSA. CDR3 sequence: CASSKQTGASSYEQYF. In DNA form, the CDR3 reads TGTGCCAGCAGCAAACAGACAGGGGCGAGCTCCTACGAGCAGTACTTC.

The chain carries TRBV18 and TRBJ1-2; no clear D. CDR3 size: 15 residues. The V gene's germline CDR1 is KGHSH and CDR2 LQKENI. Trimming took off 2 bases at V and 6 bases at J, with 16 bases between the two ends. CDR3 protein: CASSPSRAETHGYTF. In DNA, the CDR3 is TGTGCCAGCTCACCATCTCGGGCAGAAACCCATGGCTACACCTTC.

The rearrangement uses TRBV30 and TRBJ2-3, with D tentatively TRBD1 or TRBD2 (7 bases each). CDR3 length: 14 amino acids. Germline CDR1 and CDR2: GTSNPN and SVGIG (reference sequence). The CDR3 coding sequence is TGTGCAAAGAGGGGGCTAGCGGGCACAGATACGCAGTATTTT. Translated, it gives CAKRGLAGTDTQYF.